Sequencing of this T cell receptor (beta chain) was carried out in a study of T-cell memory formation after mild COVID-19. The study, taken as a whole, reports: There was a balanced CD4/CD8 profile in clones contracting day 15 to 85, and later expanders leaned CD4+.

V was shortened by 5 bases and J by 7 bases, with 12 bases between the two germline ends. This CDR3 is built from 13 residues. The TCR alpha and TCR beta cDNA libraries, bearing sample barcodes and UMIs, were generated by 5'RACE using constant-segment primers. TCRdb ran MiXCR on the 5' RACE reads and lists one entry per CDR3 protein. The repertoire consists of about 340,000 distinct CDR3 sequences, with about an eighth occurring once and the leading ten covering about 20%. A word on this clonotype: What it binds is not known.

This receptor was obtained from a man between 18 and 29 years old who had mild COVID-19 (a few samples of this study predate the infection). Cell type and time point are not known. The chain employs TRBV12-3 or TRBV12-4 and TRBJ2-4; no clear D gene. Specimen: PBMCs or a T cell subset sorted from them (not recorded which). CDR3 in amino acids: CASSPEINNIQYF. CDR3 coding DNA: TGTGCCAGCAGTCCCGAAATAAACAACATTCAGTACTTC.